The following is a T cell receptor (beta chain) sequence with its context. Per the study methods: Quantification of nucleated cells was approximated via reference gene primer amplification. Repertoires were generated with immunoSEQ multiplex PCR, while TCRdb's copy carries only in-frame clones and drops some. D and trimming were read from the DNA, whereas the V and J calls and clone size are those reported in that table. Among about 420,000 clones listed, about 87% were seen once. This sample was taken from a study of blood T cell repertoires in COVID-19. Across the whole study: The study drew acute and convalescent COVID-19 samples from the United States, Italy and Spain. The cDNA or gDNA used as material had been derived from T cells, B-cell-depleted T cells, or PBMCs.

CDR1 SGHNT and CDR2 YENEEA come from the germline V gene. V was pared by 2 bases and J by 4 bases, with 16 bases between. This CDR3 region has 16 residues. Patients from Seattle were sampled longitudinally, starting during active infection. The sample consisted of peripheral blood. This rearrangement joins TRBV11-3 to TRBJ2-3, with a weak D call TRBD2 (6 bases). The receptor was derived from a man younger than 35 with COVID-19, enrolled during active disease. CDR3 sequence: CASSLFASGSPDTQYF. CDR3 DNA: TGTGCCAGCAGCTTATTCGCGTCCGGGAGCCCAGATACGCAGTATTTT.